One and the same sample provided the 28 T cell receptor beta chains below, sequenced in a study of vaccination effects on CD4 cells after COVID-19. Antigen-specific CD4+ T cells were expanded with viral peptide pools in the ViraFEST assay before sequencing. Isolation of CD4+ T cells took place after around 10 days of culture. Convalescent patients had PCR-confirmed SARS-CoV-2 infection between March and December 2020. These TCRs' antigens remain unknown. Sequenced by immunoSEQ multiplex PCR; TCRdb stores in-frame clones only, minus some. The sample consists of 70,000 or so clones, 73% of them appearing once. The material sequenced was CD4+ T cells from PBMCs cultured with HIV peptides, taken before COVID-19 vaccination. Subset: HIV-1 Nef peptide pool negative control/reference culture. The receptors were sampled from a human donor who had a prior SARS-CoV-2 infection.

The V gene is TRBV9, the J gene TRBJ2-3, with a possible D match to TRBD2 (7 bases). This CDR3 region has 15 residues. Per the germline V gene, CDR1 is SGDLS and CDR2 is YYNGEE. With 0 bases removed from V and 2 bases from J, the gap between germline ends came to 10 bases. CDR3 region: CASSVAGGHTDTQYF. The DNA for the CDR3 is TGTGCCAGCAGCGTAGCGGGGGGACACACAGATACGCAGTATTTT. Variable domain in full (rest from reference TRBV9 and TRBJ2-3): DSGVTQTPKHLITATGQRVTLRCSPRSGDLSVYWYQQSLDQGLQFLIQYYNGEERAKGNILERFSAQQFPDLHSELNLSSLELGDSALYFCASSVAGGHTDTQYFGPGTRLTVL.

V gene TRBV27 combines with J gene TRBJ2-3; tentatively, D is TRBD2 (5 bases). The germline V gene has CDR1 MNHEY and CDR2 SMNVEV (reference sequence). The CDR3 has 13 residues. CDR3 DNA: TGTGCTAGTCAGCGGATTAGCACAGATACGCAGTATTTT. Its protein is CASQRISTDTQYF.

This chain links TRBV5-8 with TRBJ1-4, with TRBD1 identical over 10 bases. With V trimmed by 7 bases and J by 3 bases, 18 bases remained unmatched. The CDR3 totals 19 residues. Germline V lookup: CDR1 SGHTS, CDR2 YDEGEE. CDR3 region: CASPFFKVDRGQSNEKLFF. CDR3 nucleotides: TGTGCCAGCCCGTTTTTTAAAGTCGACAGGGGGCAGTCTAATGAAAAACTGTTTTTT.

This rearrangement joins TRBV5-1 to TRBJ1-1, with 9 bases fitting TRBD1. Germline V gene data show CDR1 as SGHRS and CDR2 as YFSETQ. Trimming at V came to 6 bases and at J to 3 bases, leaving 6 bases not matched to a gene. The CDR3 runs 14 residues. The CDR3 sequence is CASTEQGAYTEAFF. The CDR3 nucleotides read TGCGCCAGCACCGAACAGGGGGCCTACACTGAAGCTTTCTTT.

This clone appeared a single time. The CDR3 is CASSYSKGGSSYEQYF. Written as DNA, the CDR3 is TGTGCCAGCAGTTACTCGAAGGGCGGGAGCTCCTACGAGCAGTACTTC. This chain uses TRBV6-5 with TRBJ2-7; TRBD2 matches 7 bases. The CDR3 length is 16 residues. Germline V lookup: CDR1 MNHEY, CDR2 SVGAGI. Trimming at V came to 0 bases and at J to 0 bases, leaving 5 bases not matched to a gene.

A remark on this clone: The identical CDR3 is also encoded by other nucleotide sequences in the sample. The chain employs TRBV11-2 and TRBJ1-1; tentative D call: TRBD1 (6 bases). The CDR3 extends over 13 amino acids. CDR1 and CDR2 (germline): SGHAT, FQNNGV. Trimming stripped 4 bases from V and 1 base from J, with 7 bases between. CDR3 nucleotide sequence: TGTGCCAGCAGCTCGGACAGGAACACTGAAGCTTTCTTT. Translated, it gives CASSSDRNTEAFF.

V and J are TRBV3-1 (or the pseudogene TRBV3-2) and TRBJ1-1; D is uncertain. There are 14 residues in the CDR3. Germline V CDR1 and CDR2: LGHDT, YNNKEL (reference sequence). V lost 10 bases, J lost 4 bases, and 19 bases lay in between. The chain's CDR3 is CATRLGPESTEAFF. CDR3 coding DNA: TGTGCCACCCGACTAGGACCAGAGTCCACTGAAGCTTTCTTT.

The rearrangement joins TRBV6-1 to TRBJ1-3, with unresolved D. The CDR3 length is 15 residues. Germline V CDR1 and CDR2: MNHNS, SASEGT. V lost 0 bases and J lost 2, with 8 bases in between. As DNA, the CDR3 is TGTGCCAGCAGTGAAGCTCGGGGTGCTGGAAACACCATATATTTT. Its protein is CASSEARGAGNTIYF.

J is TRBJ2-7 and V is TRBV5-4, with 7 nucleotides matching TRBD2. Germline CDR1 SGHNT, CDR2 YYREEE (reference sequence). V lost 4 bases to trimming and J lost 0 bases; unmatched junction nucleotides: 4. CDR3 length equals 14 residues. CDR3 in amino acids: CASSKSSGSYEQYF. The DNA of the CDR3 is TGTGCCAGCAGCAAATCTAGCGGCTCCTACGAGCAGTACTTC.

This clone was detected only a few times. This sequence joins TRBV7-2 and TRBJ1-1, with TRBD1 identical over 7 bases. The ends lost 1 base at V and 2 bases at J; junction bases unmatched: 7. This CDR3 contains 16 residues. CDR1 and CDR2 (germline): SGHTA, FQGNSA. The CDR3, as DNA: TGTGCCAGCAGCTTAGGAGGACGACAGGGCAACACTGAAGCTTTCTTT. This sequence encodes CASSLGGRQGNTEAFF.

The chain is built from TRBV5-1 and TRBJ2-7; TRBD1 matches at 10 bases. Germline CDR1 reads SGHRS; CDR2 reads YFSETQ. This CDR3 spans 15 amino acids. With 4 bases clipped from V and 7 bases from J, the junction kept 11 bases outside the gene matches. This chain's CDR3 is CASSDPGQGFGEQYF. As DNA, the CDR3 is TGCGCCAGCAGCGACCCGGGACAGGGGTTCGGGGAGCAGTACTTC. The full variable domain, its missing parts supplied by reference TRBV5-1 and TRBJ2-7, is KAGVTQTPRYLIKTRGQQVTLSCSPISGHRSVSWYQQTPGQGLQFLFEYFSETQRNKGNFPGRFSGRQFSNSRSEMNVSTLELGDSALYLCASSDPGQGFGEQYFGPGTRLTVT.

The chain recombines TRBV5-4 with TRBJ2-1; perhaps TRBD1 as D (6 bases). The CDR3 runs 15 residues. V was trimmed by 2 bases and J by 6 bases, leaving 15 bases between them. Germline-derived CDR1 and CDR2 are SGHNT and YYREEE (reference sequence). CDR3 amino acids: CASSFGSNRVNEQFF. The CDR3 DNA is TGTGCCAGCAGCTTTGGTAGTAACAGGGTCAATGAGCAGTTCTTC.

The chain joins TRBV19 to TRBJ2-1; TRBD2 is a possible D gene (5 bases). The V and J ends lost 4 bases and 0 bases respectively, with 10 bases between them. Germline CDR1 and CDR2: LNHDA and SQIVND (reference sequence). The CDR3 extends over 15 amino acids. The CDR3 nucleotides read TGTGCCAGTAGTAGGACTGTAAGCTCCTACAATGAGCAGTTCTTC. It codes for CASSRTVSSYNEQFF.

The rearrangement joins TRBV2 to TRBJ1-2; the D gene is possibly TRBD1 (6 bases). The CDR3 extends over 15 amino acids. Looked up from germline, CDR1 is SNHLY and CDR2 is FYNNEI. Trimming took 7 bases from V and 0 from J, leaving 15 bases between them. The CDR3 coding sequence is TGTGCCAGCACTGAGGACAGTAAAGCTAACTATGGCTACACCTTC. Its translation: CASTEDSKANYGYTF.

This chain uses TRBV9 with TRBJ1-2; 9 positions agree with TRBD1. With V trimmed by 5 bases and J by 6 bases, 8 bases remained unmatched. The CDR3 totals 14 residues. Germline CDR1 SGDLS, CDR2 YYNGEE. The CDR3 nucleotides read TGTGCCAGCAGGGAGGGACAGGGTATCAATGGCTACACCTTC. Translating gives CASREGQGINGYTF.

This clone appeared a single time. The chain couples TRBV18 to TRBJ1-2; D perhaps matches TRBD1 (6 bases). The V end was cut by 1 base, the J end by 4 bases, with 16 bases between. Germline loops: CDR1 KGHSH, CDR2 LQKENI. This CDR3 contains 16 residues. The CDR3 sequence: CASSPRINRETYGYTF. For the CDR3, the DNA is TGTGCCAGCTCACCACGAATAAACAGGGAGACCTATGGCTACACCTTC.

This clone was recorded only once. The chain has TRBV13 and TRBJ2-6; D is unclear. The CDR3 covers 15 residues. V lost 3 bases, J lost 2 bases, and 8 bases lay in between. CDR1 and CDR2 from the germline V gene are PRHDT and FYEKMQ (reference sequence). CDR3 in amino acids: CASSFGDTGANVLTF. CDR3 bases: TGTGCCAGCAGCTTCGGAGACACTGGGGCCAACGTCCTGACTTTC. The full variable domain, with the rest looked up from reference TRBV13 and TRBJ2-6, is AAGVIQSPRHLIKEKRETATLKCYPIPRHDTVYWYQQGPGQDPQFLISFYEKMQSDKGSIPDRFSAQQFSDYHSELNMSSLELGDSALYFCASSFGDTGANVLTFGAGSRLTVL.

This clone was seen only a few times. The CDR3 nucleotides are TGCACCAGCAGCCAAGCGAAACCAATGCCGGTTTCGAGAGGCTACACCTTC. This gives the protein CTSSQAKPMPVSRGYTF. The V call is TRBV1, the J call TRBJ1-2. TRBV1 is noted as a pseudogene. CDR3 length equals 17 residues.

This clone was picked up one time. The chain recombines TRBV2 with TRBJ2-7, with a possible D match to TRBD1 (5 bases). Germline assignment: CDR1 SNHLY and CDR2 FYNNEI. CDR3 length equals 16 residues. The V and J ends lost 2 bases and 2 bases respectively, with 16 bases between them. CDR3 region: CASSELAGRGPYEQYF. The CDR3 nucleotides are TGTGCCAGCAGTGAACTGGCAGGGCGAGGCCCCTACGAGCAGTACTTC.

The gene calls are TRBV7-9 and TRBJ2-7, with 12 bases fitting TRBD1. This CDR3 region has 18 residues. With 4 bases clipped from V and 7 bases from J, the junction kept 17 bases outside the gene matches. The germline V gene has CDR1 SEHNR and CDR2 FQNEAQ (reference sequence). The CDR3 sequence is CASSSRGDRGRLVEEQYF. Written as DNA, the CDR3 is TGTGCCAGCAGCTCCCGAGGGGACAGGGGGCGGCTAGTCGAAGAGCAGTACTTC.

The chain uses TRBV5-1 and TRBJ2-1, with 11 nucleotides matching TRBD2. The CDR3 spans 16 residues. Germline assignment: CDR1 SGHRS and CDR2 YFSETQ. The junction had 3 bases not matched to a gene; V was cut back by 2 bases and J by 2 bases. This CDR3 reads CASSLTSGRPYNEQFF. The CDR3 DNA reads TGCGCCAGCAGCTTAACTAGCGGGAGACCCTACAATGAGCAGTTCTTC.

The rearrangement joins TRBV12-3 or TRBV12-4 to TRBJ2-5, with no clear D. CDR3 length: 13 amino acids. Trimming cost V 3 bases and J 3 bases, with 8 bases left between them. The DNA for the CDR3 is TGTGCCAGCAGTTTTCGAATAGAAGAGACCCAGTACTTC. This translates into CASSFRIEETQYF.

The chain is built from TRBV2 and TRBJ1-2, with TRBD1 matching over 9 bases. The trim removed 7 bases at V and 5 bases at J, leaving 17 bases unmatched. There are 17 residues in the CDR3. Germline V CDR1 and CDR2: SNHLY, FYNNEI. For the CDR3, the DNA is TGTGCCAGCACTTACATCCTACTACAGGGGGCCTCGTATGGCTACACCTTC. Its translation is CASTYILLQGASYGYTF.

The chain couples TRBV5-6 to TRBJ2-7; a weak D match, TRBD1 (5 bases). Trimming stripped 0 bases from V and 2 bases from J, with 9 bases between. The V gene's germline CDR1 is SGHDT and CDR2 YYEEEE. The CDR3 runs to 14 residues. The CDR3 region is CASSLDRNAYEQYF. The DNA for the CDR3 is TGTGCCAGCAGCTTGGACAGGAACGCCTACGAGCAGTACTTC.

The CDR3 reads CASSLGTSGDEQYF. The CDR3 DNA reads as TGTGCCAGCAGCTTGGGGACTAGCGGGGACGAGCAGTACTTC. The rearrangement links TRBV7-3 to TRBJ2-7; 13 bases align to TRBD2. Germline CDR1 reads SGHTA; CDR2 reads FQGTGA. J gave up 5 bases and V 3 bases, and 1 base lay outside the gene matches. There are 14 residues in the CDR3.

This chain joins TRBV3-1 (or the pseudogene TRBV3-2) and TRBJ2-1; 12 bases are shared with TRBD2. With V trimmed by 4 bases and J by 3 bases, 4 bases remained unmatched. The germline CDR1 and CDR2 sequences are LGHDT and YNNKEL (reference sequence). The CDR3 is 16 amino acids. CDR3 sequence: CASSPRTSGNYNEQFF. The CDR3 DNA sequence: TGTGCCAGCAGCCCTCGGACTAGCGGGAACTACAATGAGCAGTTCTTC.

Worth noting for this clone: One end of the junction fails to match germline, which may point to a read error. The CDR3 region has the DNA TGTGCCAGCACTCGGCGACTTTTGGCGGGAGGTTCCTCCGAGCAGTACTTC. Translating it yields CASTRRLLAGGSSEQYF. The V gene is TRBV6-6, the J gene TRBJ2-7; 8 positions match TRBD2. There are 17 residues in the CDR3. Looked up from germline, CDR1 is MNHNY and CDR2 is SVGAGI (reference sequence).

The chain recombines TRBV18 with TRBJ2-1; TRBD2 aligns across 12 bases. The CDR3 length is 15 residues. The germline gives CDR1 KGHSH, CDR2 LQKENI. J was trimmed by 5 bases and V by 5 bases; bases with no gene match: 4. Written as DNA, the CDR3 is TGTGCCAGCTCAGAGGGACTAGCGGGTAACAATGAGCAGTTCTTC. Amino acid sequence: CASSEGLAGNNEQFF. Using reference TRBV18 and TRBJ2-1 for the parts outside the CDR3, the full variable domain is NAGVMQNPRHLVRRRGQEARLRCSPMKGHSHVYWYRQLPEEGLKFMVYLQKENIIDESGMPKERFSAEFPKEGPSILRIQQVVRGDSAAYFCASSEGLAGNNEQFFGPGTRLTVL.